These 6 T cell receptor beta chains were all obtained from the same sample, sequenced in a study of shared clonotypes between healthy human individuals. Assay: immunoSEQ multiplex PCR; the TCRdb copy retains only in-frame clones and omits some. Found here are 300,000 or so clones, roughly 70% of them singletons; the top ten hold under 13%. Source material: memory CD4+ T cells sorted from blood. Subset defined: CD45RA-negative fraction. These receptors all come from a man aged 25-45 years in good health.

Only a few counts were recorded for this clone. The chain recombines TRBV2 with TRBJ2-5, with D hard to call. CDR1 SNHLY and CDR2 FYNNEI come from the germline V gene. Trimming took off 10 bases at V and 1 base at J, with 10 bases between the two ends. This CDR3 contains 12 residues. The CDR3 DNA follows: TGTGCCACGGGCCAGGTCCAAGAGACCCAGTACTTC. Translation: CATGQVQETQYF.

The chain carries TRBV28 and TRBJ2-7, with a weak D call TRBD2 (6 bases). V lost 7 bases and J 1 base, leaving 17 bases between the germline ends. The V gene's germline CDR1 is MDHEN and CDR2 SYDVKM. The CDR3 consists of 15 residues. The CDR3 sequence: CASMPGSEGSYEQYF. The CDR3 DNA reads as TGTGCCAGCATGCCCGGGAGCGAAGGATCCTACGAGCAGTACTTC.

This clone was seen only once. The chain links TRBV5-6 to TRBJ1-2; D remains unclear. CDR1 SGHDT and CDR2 YYEEEE come from the germline V gene. The CDR3 has 13 residues. Trimming took 0 bases from V and 2 from J, leaving 5 bases between them. The CDR3 sequence: CASSLVANYGYTF. CDR3 nucleotide sequence: TGTGCCAGCAGCTTGGTAGCGAACTATGGCTACACCTTC.

The chain employs TRBV7-9 and TRBJ1-5; D is possibly TRBD1 (5 bases). V shed 4 bases and J shed 3 bases, with 13 bases lying between them. From germline, CDR1 is SEHNR and CDR2 FQNEAQ (reference sequence). The CDR3 runs to 15 residues. The CDR3 protein is CASSSVGTFNQPQHF. In nucleotides, the CDR3 is TGTGCCAGCAGCTCAGTCGGGACTTTCAATCAGCCCCAGCATTTT.

This rearrangement joins TRBV7-2 to TRBJ1-1, with 8 positions matching TRBD1. Germline assignment: CDR1 SGHTA and CDR2 FQGNSA. V dropped 8 bases and J dropped 3; count of bases not matched to a gene: 5. This CDR3 region has 13 residues. CDR3 in amino acids: CASGTGTYTEAFF. CDR3 DNA sequence: TGTGCCAGCGGGACAGGAACGTACACTGAAGCTTTCTTT. Full variable domain (remainder filled in from reference TRBV7-2 and TRBJ1-1): GAGVSQSPSNKVTEKGKDVELRCDPISGHTALYWYRQSLGQGLEFLIYFQGNSAPDKSGLPSDRFSAERTGGSVSTLTIQRTQQEDSAVYLCASGTGTYTEAFFGQGTRLTVV.

The CDR3 loop is CASTSPDTRGEKLFF. Here the CDR3 DNA reads TGTGCCAGCACATCTCCGGACACACGAGGGGAAAAACTGTTTTTT. The chain carries TRBV28 and TRBJ1-4, with D tentatively TRBD1 (5 bases). Germline CDR1 is MDHEN and CDR2 is SYDVKM. Trimming removed 7 bases from V and 8 bases from J, with 20 bases in between. The CDR3 is 15 amino acids.